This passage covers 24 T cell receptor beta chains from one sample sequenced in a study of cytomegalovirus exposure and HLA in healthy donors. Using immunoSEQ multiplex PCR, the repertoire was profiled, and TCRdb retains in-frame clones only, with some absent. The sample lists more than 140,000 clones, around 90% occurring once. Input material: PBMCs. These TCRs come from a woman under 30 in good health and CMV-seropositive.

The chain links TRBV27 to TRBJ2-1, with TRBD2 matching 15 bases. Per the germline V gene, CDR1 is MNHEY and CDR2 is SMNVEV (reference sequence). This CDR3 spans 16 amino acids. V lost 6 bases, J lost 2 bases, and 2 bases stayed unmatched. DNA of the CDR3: TGTGCCAGCAGGCGGACTAGCGGGAGGGCCTACAATGAGCAGTTCTTC. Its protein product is CASRRTSGRAYNEQFF.

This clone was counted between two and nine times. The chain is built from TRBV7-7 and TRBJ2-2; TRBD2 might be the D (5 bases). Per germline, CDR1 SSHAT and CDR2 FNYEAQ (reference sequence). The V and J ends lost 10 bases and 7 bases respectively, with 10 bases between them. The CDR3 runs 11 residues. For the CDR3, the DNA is TGTGCCATCCTCGGGGACGGGGAGCTGTTTTTT. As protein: CAILGDGELFF.

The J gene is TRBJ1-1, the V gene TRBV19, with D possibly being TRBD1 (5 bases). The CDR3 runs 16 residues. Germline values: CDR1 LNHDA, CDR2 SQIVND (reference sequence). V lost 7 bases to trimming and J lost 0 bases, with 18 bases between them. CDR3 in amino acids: CASKETADYLNTEAFF. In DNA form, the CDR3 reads TGTGCCAGTAAGGAGACAGCCGATTACCTGAACACTGAAGCTTTCTTT.

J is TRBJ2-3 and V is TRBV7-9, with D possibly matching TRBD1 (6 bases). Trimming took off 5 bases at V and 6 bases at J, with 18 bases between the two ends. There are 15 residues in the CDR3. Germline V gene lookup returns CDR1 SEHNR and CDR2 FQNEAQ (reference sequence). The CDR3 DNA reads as TGTGCCAGCAGCCCCCGGACAGCGACGGCGGATACGCAGTATTTT. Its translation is CASSPRTATADTQYF.

The CDR3 sequence is CASSRGGSNTEAFF. The CDR3 DNA reads TGTGCCAGCAGCCGGGGGGGTTCTAACACTGAAGCTTTCTTT. The chain has TRBV5-4 and TRBJ1-1; a weak D match, TRBD1 (5 bases). The CDR3 totals 14 residues. CDR1 is SGHNT, CDR2 YYREEE, per germline (reference sequence). The V and J ends lost 4 bases and 2 bases respectively, with 12 bases between them.

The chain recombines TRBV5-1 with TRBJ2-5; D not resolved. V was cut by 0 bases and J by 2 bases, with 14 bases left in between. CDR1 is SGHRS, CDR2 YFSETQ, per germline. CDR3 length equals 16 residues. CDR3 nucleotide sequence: TGCGCCAGCAGCTTGGTTGGGTGGGCAGATCAAGAGACCCAGTACTTC. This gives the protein CASSLVGWADQETQYF. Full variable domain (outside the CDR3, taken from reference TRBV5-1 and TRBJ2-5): KAGVTQTPRYLIKTRGQQVTLSCSPISGHRSVSWYQQTPGQGLQFLFEYFSETQRNKGNFPGRFSGRQFSNSRSEMNVSTLELGDSALYLCASSLVGWADQETQYFGPGTRLLVL.

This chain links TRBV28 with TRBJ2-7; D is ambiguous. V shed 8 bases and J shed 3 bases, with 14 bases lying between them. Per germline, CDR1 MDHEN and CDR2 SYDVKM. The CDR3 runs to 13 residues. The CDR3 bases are TGTGCCAGCGCCACGATCCCTATCTACGAGCAGTACTTC. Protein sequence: CASATIPIYEQYF.

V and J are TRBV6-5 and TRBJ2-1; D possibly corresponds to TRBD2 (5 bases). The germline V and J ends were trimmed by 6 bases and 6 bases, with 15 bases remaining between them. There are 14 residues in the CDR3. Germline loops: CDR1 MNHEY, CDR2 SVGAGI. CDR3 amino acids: CASREAWELNEQFF. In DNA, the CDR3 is TGTGCCAGCAGGGAGGCTTGGGAACTCAATGAGCAGTTCTTC.

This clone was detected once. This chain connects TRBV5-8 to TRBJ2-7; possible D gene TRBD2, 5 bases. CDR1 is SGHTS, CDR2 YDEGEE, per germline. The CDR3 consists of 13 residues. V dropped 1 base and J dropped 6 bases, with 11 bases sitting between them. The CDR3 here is CASSLRSGSEQYF. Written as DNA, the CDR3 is TGTGCCAGCAGCTTGCGATCTGGGAGCGAGCAGTACTTC.

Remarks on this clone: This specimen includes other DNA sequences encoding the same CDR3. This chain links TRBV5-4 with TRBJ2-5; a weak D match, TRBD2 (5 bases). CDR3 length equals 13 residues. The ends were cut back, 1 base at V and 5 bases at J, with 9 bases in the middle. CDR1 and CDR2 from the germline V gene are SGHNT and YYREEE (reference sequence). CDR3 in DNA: TGTGCCAGCAGCTTGTCTGGCGGGGAGACCCAGTACTTC. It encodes CASSLSGGETQYF.

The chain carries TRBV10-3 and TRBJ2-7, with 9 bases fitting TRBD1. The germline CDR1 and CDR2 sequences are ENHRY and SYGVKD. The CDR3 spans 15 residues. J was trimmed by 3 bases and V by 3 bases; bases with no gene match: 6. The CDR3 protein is CAISDSQGQGYEQYF. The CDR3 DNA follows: TGTGCCATCAGTGACTCTCAGGGACAGGGCTACGAGCAGTACTTC.

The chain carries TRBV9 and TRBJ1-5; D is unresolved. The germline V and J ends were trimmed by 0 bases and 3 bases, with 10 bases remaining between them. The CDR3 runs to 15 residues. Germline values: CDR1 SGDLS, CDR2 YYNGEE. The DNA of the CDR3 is TGTGCCAGCAGCGTAGGGTCCGGTACCAATCAGCCCCAGCATTTT. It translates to CASSVGSGTNQPQHF.

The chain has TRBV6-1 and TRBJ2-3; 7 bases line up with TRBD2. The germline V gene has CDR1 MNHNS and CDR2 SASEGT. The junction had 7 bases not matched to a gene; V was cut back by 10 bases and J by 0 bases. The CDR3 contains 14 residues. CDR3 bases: TGTGCCACCTGGGTTAGCGGGAGCACAGATACGCAGTATTTT. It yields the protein CATWVSGSTDTQYF.

As DNA, the CDR3 is TGTGCCAGCAGTTCCCCTGCGGGGCTCTACTATGGCTACACCTTC. Protein product: CASSSPAGLYYGYTF. V and J are TRBV28 and TRBJ1-2; tentative D call: TRBD1 (5 bases). The CDR3 sequence is 15 residues long. V lost 4 bases and J lost 3, with 15 bases in between. Germline CDR1 is MDHEN and CDR2 is SYDVKM.

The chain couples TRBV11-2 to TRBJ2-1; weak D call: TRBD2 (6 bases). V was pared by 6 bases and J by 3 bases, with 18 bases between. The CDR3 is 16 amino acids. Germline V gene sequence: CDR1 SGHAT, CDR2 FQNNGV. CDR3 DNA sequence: TGTGCCAGCAGGAGCCTCGTATTAGCGGACTACAATGAGCAGTTCTTC. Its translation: CASRSLVLADYNEQFF.

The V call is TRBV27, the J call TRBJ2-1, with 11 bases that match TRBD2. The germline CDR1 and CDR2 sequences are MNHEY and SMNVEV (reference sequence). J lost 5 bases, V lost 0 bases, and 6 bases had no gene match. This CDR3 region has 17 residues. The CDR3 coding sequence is TGTGCCAGCAGTTTATCCCTACTAGCGGGAGCACACAATGAGCAGTTCTTC. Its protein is CASSLSLLAGAHNEQFF.

This CDR3 reads CASSWAGVNYNEQFF. The DNA of the CDR3 is TGCGCCAGCAGCTGGGCGGGAGTGAACTACAATGAGCAGTTCTTC. The gene calls are TRBV5-1 and TRBJ2-1; 7 bases align to TRBD2. The CDR3 has 15 amino acids. Per germline, CDR1 SGHRS and CDR2 YFSETQ. V dropped 3 bases and J dropped 3; count of bases not matched to a gene: 6.

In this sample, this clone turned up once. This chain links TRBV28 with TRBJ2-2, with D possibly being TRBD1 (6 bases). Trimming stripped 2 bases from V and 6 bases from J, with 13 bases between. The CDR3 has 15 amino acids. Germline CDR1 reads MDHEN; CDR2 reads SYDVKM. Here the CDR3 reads CASSLTDEGAGELFF. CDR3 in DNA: TGTGCCAGCAGTTTAACGGACGAGGGGGCCGGGGAGCTGTTTTTT.

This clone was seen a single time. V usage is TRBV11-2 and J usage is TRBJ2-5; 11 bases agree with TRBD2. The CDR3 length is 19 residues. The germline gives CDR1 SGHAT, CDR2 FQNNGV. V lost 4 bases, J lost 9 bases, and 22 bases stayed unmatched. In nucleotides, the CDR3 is TGTGCCAGCAGCTCCGCTGAAGGACTAGCGGGCCCCCCTACAGGAGCCCAGTACTTC. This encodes CASSSAEGLAGPPTGAQYF.

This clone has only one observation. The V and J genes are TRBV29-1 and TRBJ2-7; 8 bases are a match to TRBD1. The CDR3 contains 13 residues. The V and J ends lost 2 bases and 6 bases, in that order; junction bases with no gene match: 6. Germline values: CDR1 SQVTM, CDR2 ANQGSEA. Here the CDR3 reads CSVESVTGGEQYF. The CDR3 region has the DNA TGCAGCGTTGAAAGCGTTACAGGGGGCGAGCAGTACTTC.

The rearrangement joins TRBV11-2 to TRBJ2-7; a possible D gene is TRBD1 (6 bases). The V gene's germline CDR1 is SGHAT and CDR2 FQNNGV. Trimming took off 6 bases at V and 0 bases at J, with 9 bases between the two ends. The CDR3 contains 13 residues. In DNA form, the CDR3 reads TGTGCCAGCAGGACAGGCATCTCCTACGAGCAGTACTTC. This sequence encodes CASRTGISYEQYF.

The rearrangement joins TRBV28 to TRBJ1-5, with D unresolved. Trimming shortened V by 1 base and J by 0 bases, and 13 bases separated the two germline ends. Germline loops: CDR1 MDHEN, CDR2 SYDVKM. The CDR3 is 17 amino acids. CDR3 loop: CASSLLRLGYSNQPQHF. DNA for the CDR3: TGTGCCAGCAGTTTATTAAGGTTGGGCTATAGCAATCAGCCCCAGCATTTT.

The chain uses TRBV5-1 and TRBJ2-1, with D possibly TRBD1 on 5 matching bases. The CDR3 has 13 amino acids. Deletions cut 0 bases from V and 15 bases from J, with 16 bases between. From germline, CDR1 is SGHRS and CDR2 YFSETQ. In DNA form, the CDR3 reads TGCGCCAGCAGCTTGGGAGATTCAGGGCCGGGGTTCTTC. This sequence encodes CASSLGDSGPGFF. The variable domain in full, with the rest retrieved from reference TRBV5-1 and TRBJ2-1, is KAGVTQTPRYLIKTRGQQVTLSCSPISGHRSVSWYQQTPGQGLQFLFEYFSETQRNKGNFPGRFSGRQFSNSRSEMNVSTLELGDSALYLCASSLGDSGPGFFGPGTRLTVL.

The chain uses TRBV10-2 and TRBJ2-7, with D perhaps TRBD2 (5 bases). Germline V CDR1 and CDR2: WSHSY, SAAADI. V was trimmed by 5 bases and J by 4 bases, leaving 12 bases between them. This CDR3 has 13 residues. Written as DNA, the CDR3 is TGCGCCAGCAGTCTCGCGGGTGGTTACGAGCAGTACTTC. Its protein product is CASSLAGGYEQYF.